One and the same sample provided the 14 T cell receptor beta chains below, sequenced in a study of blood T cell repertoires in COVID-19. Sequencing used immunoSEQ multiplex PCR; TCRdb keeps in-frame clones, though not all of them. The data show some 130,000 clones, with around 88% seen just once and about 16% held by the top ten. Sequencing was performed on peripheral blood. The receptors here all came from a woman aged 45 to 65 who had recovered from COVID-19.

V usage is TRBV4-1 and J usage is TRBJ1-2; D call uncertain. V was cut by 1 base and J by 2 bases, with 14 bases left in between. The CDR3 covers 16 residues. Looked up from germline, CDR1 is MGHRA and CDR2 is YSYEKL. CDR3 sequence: CASSQGLTSTNYGYTF. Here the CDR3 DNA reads TGCGCCAGCAGCCAAGGATTGACATCCACGAACTATGGCTACACCTTC.

In nucleotides, the CDR3 is TGCGCCAGCAGCCAAGTCGGAGGGGGCGATTTCGACACTGAAGCTTTCTTT. This encodes CASSQVGGGDFDTEAFF. The chain employs TRBV4-3 and TRBJ1-1, with TRBD1 identical over 7 bases. This CDR3 is 17 amino acids long. Trimming removed 1 base from V and 3 bases from J; junction bases left unmatched: 11. Germline V CDR1 and CDR2: LGHNA, YSLEER.

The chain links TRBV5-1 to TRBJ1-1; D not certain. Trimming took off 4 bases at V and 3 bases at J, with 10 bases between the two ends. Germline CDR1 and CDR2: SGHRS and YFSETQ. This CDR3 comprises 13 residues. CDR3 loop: CASSIPGYTEAFF. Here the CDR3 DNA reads TGCGCCAGCAGCATTCCAGGTTACACTGAAGCTTTCTTT. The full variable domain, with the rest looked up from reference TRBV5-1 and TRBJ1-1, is KAGVTQTPRYLIKTRGQQVTLSCSPISGHRSVSWYQQTPGQGLQFLFEYFSETQRNKGNFPGRFSGRQFSNSRSEMNVSTLELGDSALYLCASSIPGYTEAFFGQGTRLTVV.

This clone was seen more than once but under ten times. CDR3 nucleotides: TGTGCCAGCTCCAACAGGGGGGCCGATTACGAGCAGTACTTC. This codes for CASSNRGADYEQYF. V and J are TRBV18 and TRBJ2-7; 8 bases align to TRBD1. Germline V gives CDR1 KGHSH, CDR2 LQKENI. J was trimmed by 4 bases and V by 6 bases; bases with no gene match: 8. This CDR3 has 14 residues.

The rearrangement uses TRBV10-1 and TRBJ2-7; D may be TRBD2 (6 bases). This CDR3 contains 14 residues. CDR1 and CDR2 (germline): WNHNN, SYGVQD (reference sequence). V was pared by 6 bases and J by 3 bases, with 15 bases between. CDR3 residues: CASRPGLGNYEQYF. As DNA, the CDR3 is TGCGCCAGCAGGCCGGGACTTGGGAACTACGAGCAGTACTTC.

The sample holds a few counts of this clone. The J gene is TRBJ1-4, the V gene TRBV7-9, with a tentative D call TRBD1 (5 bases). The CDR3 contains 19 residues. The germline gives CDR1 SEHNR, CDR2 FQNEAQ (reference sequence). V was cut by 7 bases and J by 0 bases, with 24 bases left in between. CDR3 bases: TGTGCCAGCACCGGAGCGACCAGGGCCTCTGGGGCAACTAATGAAAAACTGTTTTTT. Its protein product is CASTGATRASGATNEKLFF.

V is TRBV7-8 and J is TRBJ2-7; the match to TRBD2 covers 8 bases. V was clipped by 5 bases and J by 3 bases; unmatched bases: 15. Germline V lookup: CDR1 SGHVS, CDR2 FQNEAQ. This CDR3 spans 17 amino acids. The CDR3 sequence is CASSRPGGGGLRYEQYF. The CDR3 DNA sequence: TGTGCCAGCAGCAGGCCCGGTGGCGGGGGGTTACGCTACGAGCAGTACTTC.

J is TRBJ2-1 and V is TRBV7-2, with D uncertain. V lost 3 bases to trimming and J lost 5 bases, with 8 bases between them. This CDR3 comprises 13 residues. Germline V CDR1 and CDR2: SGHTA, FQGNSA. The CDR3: CASSFATDNEQFF. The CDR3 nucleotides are TGTGCCAGCAGCTTTGCTACCGACAATGAGCAGTTCTTC.

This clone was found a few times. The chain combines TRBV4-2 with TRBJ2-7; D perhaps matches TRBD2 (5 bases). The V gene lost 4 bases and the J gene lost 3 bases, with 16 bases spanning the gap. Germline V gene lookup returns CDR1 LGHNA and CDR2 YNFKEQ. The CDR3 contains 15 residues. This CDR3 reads CASSPNRLAGYEQYF. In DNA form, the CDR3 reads TGTGCCAGCAGCCCTAATCGTCTAGCCGGCTACGAGCAGTACTTC.

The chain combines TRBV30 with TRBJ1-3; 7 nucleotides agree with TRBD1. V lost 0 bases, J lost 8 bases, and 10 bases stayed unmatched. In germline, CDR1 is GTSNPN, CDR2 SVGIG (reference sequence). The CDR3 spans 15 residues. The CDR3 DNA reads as TGTGCCTGGAGTGTTGTCAGGGGGTCTGTAGACACCATATATTTT. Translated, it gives CAWSVVRGSVDTIYF.

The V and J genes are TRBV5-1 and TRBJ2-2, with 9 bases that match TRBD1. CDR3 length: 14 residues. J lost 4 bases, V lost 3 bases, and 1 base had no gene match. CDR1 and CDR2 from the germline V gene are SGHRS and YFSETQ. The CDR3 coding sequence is TGCGCCAGCAGCTGGGACAGGGCCACCGGGGAGCTGTTTTTT. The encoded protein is CASSWDRATGELFF.

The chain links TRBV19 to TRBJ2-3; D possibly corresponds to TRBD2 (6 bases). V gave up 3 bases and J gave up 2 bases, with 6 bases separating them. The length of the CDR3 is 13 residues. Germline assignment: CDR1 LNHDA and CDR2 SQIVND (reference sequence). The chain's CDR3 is CASSMGLTDTQYF. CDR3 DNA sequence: TGTGCCAGTAGTATGGGACTCACAGATACGCAGTATTTT.

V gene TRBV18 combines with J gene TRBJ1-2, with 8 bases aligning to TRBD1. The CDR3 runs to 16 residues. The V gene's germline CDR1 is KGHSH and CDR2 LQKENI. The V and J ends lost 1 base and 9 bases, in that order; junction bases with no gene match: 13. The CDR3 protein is CASSPLSGQVFRSYTF. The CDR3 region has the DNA TGTGCCAGCTCACCACTCTCGGGACAGGTCTTTAGGAGCTACACCTTC.

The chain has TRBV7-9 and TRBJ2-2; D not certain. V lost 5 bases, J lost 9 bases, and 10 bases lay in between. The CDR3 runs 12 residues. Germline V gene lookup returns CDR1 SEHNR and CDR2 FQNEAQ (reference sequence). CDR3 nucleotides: TGTGCCAGCAGCCCCGACTCGAGGGAGCTGTTTTTT. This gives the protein CASSPDSRELFF.